This T cell receptor (beta chain) was found in a study of blood T cell repertoires in COVID-19. Whole-study context: The origin of the acute and convalescent COVID-19 samples was the United States, Italy and Spain.

Trimming took off 7 bases at V and 0 bases at J, with 10 bases between the two ends. Germline CDR1 is LNHDA and CDR2 is SQIVND (reference sequence). This CDR3 has 14 amino acids. Clones were sequenced by immunoSEQ multiplex PCR, and TCRdb holds only the in-frame ones, with some missing. The sample gives about 160,000 clones, approximately 77% of which show up once; roughly 20% is in the top ten. The age range of participants was about 18 to 100 years, with residence in about two dozen US areas. Each participant's cohort was designated according to participant-reported clinical history. The chain recombines TRBV19 with TRBJ1-5, with D perhaps matching TRBD1 (6 bases). The source material was PBMCs or T cells enriched from blood (not recorded which). The clonotype comes from a man aged 60-69 years who had recovered from COVID-19. Written as DNA, the CDR3 is TGTGCCAGTAAGGGGACAAATAGCAATCAGCCCCAGCATTTT. Its translation is CASKGTNSNQPQHF.